This TCR beta chain was captured by sequencing in a study of blood T cell repertoires in COVID-19. Study at large: T cells, B-cell-depleted T cells, or PBMCs provided the cDNA or gDNA that served as material.

This CDR3 contains 13 residues. The V end was cut by 6 bases, the J end by 4 bases, with 10 bases between. Per the original data handling: Estimation of nucleated cell counts was performed using reference gene primer amplification. Sequenced by immunoSEQ multiplex PCR; TCRdb stores in-frame clones only, minus some. That table gives V, J and clone size, and the DNA gave D and trimming. Of about 500,000 clones listed, roughly nine tenths are singletons. Seattle patient enrollment occurred during active infection, with longitudinal follow-up thereafter. The V call is TRBV12-3 or TRBV12-4, the J call TRBJ2-1; D is unclear. The clonotype originates from a young man with COVID-19, enrolled during active disease. Source material: peripheral blood. In DNA, the CDR3 is TGTGCCAGCAGCACGGTGAGTTACAATGAGCAGTTCTTC. Translating it yields CASSTVSYNEQFF.